The 24 T cell receptor beta chains below come from one sample, sequenced in a study of tumor and adjacent non-tumor tissue in lung cancer. RNA was extracted from bulk tissue without any cell sorting. A modified ARM-PCR protocol with three rounds of nested PCR amplified TCRbeta. Using its own MiXCR run on the multiplex PCR reads, TCRdb lists one record per CDR3 protein. The sample lists around 86,000 distinct CDR3 sequences, roughly two thirds occurring once. The sequenced material came from lung tumor tissue. The receptors derive from a woman aged 40 to 55 with non-small cell lung cancer.

The chain joins TRBV29-1 to TRBJ1-4; D gene ambiguous. CDR1 SQVTM and CDR2 ANQGSEA come from the germline V gene. This CDR3 contains 14 residues. Trimming removed 6 bases from V and 7 bases from J, with 18 bases in between. The DNA for the CDR3 is TGCAGCGTCGGATTGGGCTCAAGACGTGAAAAACTGTTTTTT. Translation: CSVGLGSRREKLFF.

About this clonotype itself: Sequence at one end of the junction differs from germline and may be a read error. V is TRBV12-3 or TRBV12-4 and J is TRBJ2-1; 13 positions match TRBD2. The CDR3 contains 15 residues. The CDR3 coding sequence is TGTGCCTGCAGCCCTACTAGCGGGAGGGCCAGGGAGCAGTCCTTC. It encodes CACSPTSGRAREQSF.

With regard to this clonotype: A read error may account for a junction end that differs from germline. V is TRBV29-1 and J is TRBJ1-2, with 8 positions matching TRBD1. This CDR3 is built from 13 residues. Germline lookup yields CDR1 SQVTM and CDR2 ANQGSEA. CDR3 nucleotides: TGCGGCGTGGGGACAGGATCTAGCTATGGCTACACCTTC. Amino acid sequence: CGVGTGSSYGYTF.

Regarding this clonotype: Since no conserved phenylalanine or tryptophan closes the CDR3, a read error is the likely cause. The chain joins TRBV10-2 to TRBJ1-1; no definite D call. The CDR3 is made up of 13 amino acids. Germline CDR1 is WSHSY and CDR2 is SAAADI. The CDR3 sequence is CASSESGSQEAFS. CDR3 sequence (DNA): TGCGCCAGTAGTGAGTCCGGGAGCCAGGAAGCTTTCTCT.

The chain carries TRBV4-2 and TRBJ2-7, with D maybe TRBD2 (7 bases). Germline CDR1 and CDR2: LGHNA and YNFKEQ. Trimming removed 4 bases at V and 6 bases at J, with 28 bases between. The CDR3 sequence is 18 residues long. CDR3 in amino acids: CASSRDYARGGATFEQYF. In nucleotides, the CDR3 is TGTGCCAGCAGCCGAGATTATGCTAGAGGGGGGGCTACCTTCGAGCAGTACTTC.

Turning to this clonotype: One end of the junction does not line up with germline, which may come from a read error. The chain is built from TRBV11-2 and TRBJ2-3; 8 bases map to TRBD2. Germline V gives CDR1 SGHAT, CDR2 FQNNGV. This CDR3 has 17 amino acids. The CDR3 reads CGSSFSLAGGSTDTQYF. The CDR3 DNA is TGTGGCAGCAGCTTTTCACTCGCGGGGGGCTCCACAGATACGCAGTATTTT.

This clonotype was picked up many times. One end of the junction is discordant with germline, which a read error may explain. The chain employs TRBV6-6 and TRBJ2-2, with D possibly matching TRBD1 (6 bases). The CDR3 is 15 residues long. Germline-derived CDR1 and CDR2 are MNHNY and SVGAGI (reference sequence). CDR3 in amino acids: CASRIHGQTTGELLF. CDR3 bases: TGTGCCAGCAGAATACACGGACAGACGACCGGGGAGCTGCTTTTT.

At least ten counts were recorded for this clonotype. The V and J genes are TRBV24-1 and TRBJ2-1, with TRBD1 identical over 9 bases. V gave up 3 bases and J gave up 7 bases; unmatched junction bases: 6. This CDR3 region has 15 residues. Per germline, CDR1 KGHDR and CDR2 SFDVKD. The DNA for the CDR3 is TGTGCCACCAGTGATGGGACAGGGTTAAGGAATGAGCAGTTCTTC. Residues: CATSDGTGLRNEQFF.

As concerns this clonotype: A much larger clone lies a single base off, so this may be a read error. The genes are TRBV28 and TRBJ2-1; 12 bases agree with TRBD2. The germline V gene encodes CDR1 MDHEN and CDR2 SYDVKM. V gave up 3 bases and J gave up 10 bases; unmatched junction bases: 10. The CDR3 has 16 amino acids. As DNA, the CDR3 is TGTGCCAGCAGTTTTCTGCTGACTAGCGGGAGTCGGGAGCAGTTCTTC. Amino acid sequence: CASSFLLTSGSREQFF.

Details on this clonotype: The germline gene is not matched at one end of the junction; a read error may be the cause. The V gene is TRBV20-1, the J gene TRBJ2-7, with D perhaps TRBD1 or TRBD2 (5 bases each). Germline V lookup: CDR1 DFQATT, CDR2 SNEGSKA (reference sequence). CDR3 length: 13 amino acids. DNA for the CDR3: TGCTGTGCGGATACCGGGACGCTTTACGAGCAGTACTTC. This encodes CCADTGTLYEQYF.

For this clonotype: Relative to the germline gene, one junction end is altered; a read error may explain this. The chain joins TRBV5-6 to TRBJ2-6, with a possible D match to TRBD1 (5 bases). This CDR3 spans 15 amino acids. Germline V gene sequence: CDR1 SGHDT, CDR2 YYEEEE. CDR3 sequence reads: CASRVRGSGANVLTF. DNA for the CDR3: TGTGCCAGCAGGGTTAGGGGTTCTGGGGCCAACGTCTTGACTTTC.

This clonotype was detected a few times. The chain uses TRBV11-2 and TRBJ2-7; perhaps D is TRBD1 or TRBD2 (5 bases each). CDR1 is SGHAT, CDR2 FQNNGV, per germline. CDR3 length equals 14 residues. Trimming cost V 6 bases and J 4 bases, with 16 bases left between them. The CDR3 nucleotides are TGTGCCAGCAGTTGGGACCGCGGAGGATACGAGCAGTACTTC. This codes for CASSWDRGGYEQYF.

On this clonotype: A read error is likely, as this CDR3 ends without the conserved phenylalanine or tryptophan. The rearrangement uses TRBV11-2 and TRBJ2-1; unclear D gene. This CDR3 is 13 amino acids long. Germline V gene data show CDR1 as SGHAT and CDR2 as FQNNGV. Trimming pared 2 bases from V and 13 bases from J, leaving 15 bases between. CDR3 sequence reads: CASSLSGLELQFL. CDR3 coding DNA: TGTGCCAGCAGCTTATCCGGTCTTGAACTACAGTTCTTA.

This clonotype was seen at least ten times. The CDR3 DNA follows: TGTGCCATTCTAGAGGGAGTCGGAAACACCATATATTTT. Encoded protein: CAILEGVGNTIYF. The chain joins TRBV10-3 to TRBJ1-3; no firm D call. The germline V gene encodes CDR1 ENHRY and CDR2 SYGVKD. The CDR3 has 13 residues. V was shortened by 9 bases and J by 4 bases, with 13 bases between the two germline ends.

About this clonotype itself: Since a much larger clone is just one base distant, this may be a read error. The chain has TRBV20-1 and TRBJ2-5; TRBD2 agrees at 8 bases. Germline assignment: CDR1 DFQATT and CDR2 SNEGSKA (reference sequence). This CDR3 comprises 17 residues. With V trimmed by 6 bases and J by 0 bases, 15 bases remained unmatched. CDR3 nucleotide sequence: TGCAGTGCGGAACCCGTGACTAGCGTTTCGTACCAAGAGACCCAGTACTTC. Encoded protein: CSAEPVTSVSYQETQYF.

In regard to this clonotype: Possible read error: a much larger clone is one base away. The chain carries TRBV7-8 and TRBJ2-7; D remains ambiguous. Looked up from germline, CDR1 is SGHVS and CDR2 is FQNEAQ. V lost 5 bases to trimming and J lost 2 bases, with 13 bases between them. The CDR3 extends over 14 amino acids. CDR3 loop: CASSLQWSTYEQYF. DNA of the CDR3: TGTGCCAGCAGCCTACAGTGGTCTACCTACGAGCAGTACTTC.

Regarding this clonotype: In this CDR3 the conserved last residue, phenylalanine or tryptophan, is missing, so a read error is likely. V and J are TRBV11-3 and TRBJ2-7; 9 bases fit TRBD1. The CDR3 length is 14 residues. Germline loops: CDR1 SGHNT, CDR2 YENEEA. After removal of 6 bases from V and 7 bases from J, the junction contained 10 bases not matched to a gene. The CDR3 bases are TGTGCCAGCAGTCCGGGGACAGGGAGCGGTGAGCAGTACTTG. It encodes CASSPGTGSGEQYL.

This clonotype showed up many times. The rearrangement joins TRBV7-9 to TRBJ1-1; 7 nucleotides align to TRBD1. Germline trimming cut 4 bases from V and 1 base from J; bases unmatched to any gene: 0. There are 13 residues in the CDR3. Germline loops: CDR1 SEHNR, CDR2 FQNEAQ (reference sequence). CDR3 sequence reads: CASSSGGNTEAFF. CDR3 DNA: TGTGCCAGCAGCTCAGGGGGGAACACTGAAGCTTTCTTT.

This clonotype occurred many times. V and J are TRBV4-1 and TRBJ2-5, with a tentative D call TRBD1 (5 bases). The CDR3 is made up of 15 amino acids. Trimming took off 1 base at V and 4 bases at J, with 13 bases between the two ends. Germline V gives CDR1 MGHRA, CDR2 YSYEKL. CDR3 nucleotide sequence: TGCGCCAGCAGCCAAGCTCCCAGCAGGGCAGAGACCCAGTACTTC. Translating gives CASSQAPSRAETQYF.

Comments on this clonotype: Germline and junction disagree at one end, which may indicate a read error. The chain is built from TRBV14 and TRBJ2-2; 10 positions match TRBD1. The V gene's germline CDR1 is SGHDN and CDR2 FVKESK. The CDR3 spans 15 residues. In DNA, the CDR3 is TGTGCTAGCAGCCATTGGGACAGGGGTACCGGGGAGCTGTTTTTT. This codes for CASSHWDRGTGELFF. The whole variable domain, filled in from reference TRBV14 and TRBJ2-2, reads EAGVTQFPSHSVIEKGQTVTLRCDPISGHDNLYWYRRVMGKEIKFLLHFVKESKQDESGMPNNRFLAERTGGTYSTLKVQPAELEDSGVYFCASSHWDRGTGELFFGEGSRLTVL.

The table lists this clonotype with a few counts. A read error may be the cause here, since a much bigger clone is one base away. This CDR3 fails to terminate in the conserved phenylalanine or tryptophan, so it likely reflects a read error. The chain has TRBV20-1 and TRBJ2-5; 8 bases agree with TRBD2. This CDR3 spans 11 amino acids. Germline V lookup: CDR1 DFQATT, CDR2 SNEGSKA (reference sequence). The DNA of the CDR3 is TGCAGGGGAGCGGGAGTAGAGACCCAGTACCTC. Translating gives CRGAGVETQYL.

About this clonotype: Being one base from a much bigger clone, this may be a read error. The rearrangement joins TRBV24-1 to TRBJ2-1; no clear D gene. Between the trimmed V and J ends, which lost 3 bases and 10 bases, there was a span of 18 bases. The CDR3 length is 15 residues. CDR1 is KGHDR, CDR2 SFDVKD, per germline. The CDR3 coding sequence is TGTGCCACCAGTGATACCCGGTTAGGCCCGAGGGAGCAGTTCTTC. It is translated as CATSDTRLGPREQFF.

CDR3 nucleotide sequence: TGTGCCAGCGGAGGCGCAGCAAACATTCAGTACTTC. This translates into CASGGAANIQYF. V gene TRBV2 combines with J gene TRBJ2-4; possibly TRBD2 for D (5 bases). Germline CDR1 SNHLY, CDR2 FYNNEI. CDR3 length: 12 residues. The V end was cut by 8 bases, the J end by 6 bases, with 11 bases between.

Turning to this clonotype: Here the CDR3 omits its conserved ending phenylalanine or tryptophan, so a read error is the likely source. The rearrangement uses TRBV29-1 and TRBJ2-3, with D unclear. CDR1 is SQVTM, CDR2 ANQGSEA, per germline. The CDR3 runs 12 residues. The CDR3 DNA reads as TGCAGTGTTGTGTGGGATTGGGATACGCAGTATATT. This gives the protein CSVVWDWDTQYI.